The 10 T cell receptor beta chains below all came from one sample that was sequenced in a study of vaccination and CD4 T cells after COVID-19. Treatment reported: roughly 11-day PBMC culture with coronavirus spike peptide pools or control peptides (ViraFEST assay). These receptors are not linked to any known antigen. The Oncomine TCR Beta short-read assay sequenced DNA from cultured CD4+ T cells. MiXCR, applied by TCRdb to the PCR reads, yields one record per CDR3 protein. The sample lists 11,000 to 15,000 distinct CDR3 sequences, about 47% occurring once. Input material: CD4+ T cells from blood, cultured in vitro. These receptors were obtained from a human donor who had recovered from COVID-19.

This chain uses TRBV7-2 with TRBJ1-2; D remains ambiguous. The CDR3 extends over 11 amino acids. Germline V CDR1 and CDR2: SGHTA, FQGNSA. Trimming left V 1 base short and J 14 bases short, with 11 bases between. The CDR3 DNA sequence: TGTGCCAGCAGCTTAGGGCGGATAGGGACCTTC. It yields the protein CASSLGRIGTF.

The chain is built from TRBV20-1 and TRBJ2-3; D is unclear. V shed 4 bases and J shed 7 bases, with 6 bases lying between them. Germline CDR1 reads DFQATT; CDR2 reads SNEGSKA (reference sequence). The CDR3 is made up of 10 amino acids. CDR3 in amino acids: CSAITNTQYF. The CDR3 nucleotides read TGCAGTGCTATTACCAATACGCAGTATTTT.

A few counts support this clonotype. Compared with germline, one end of the junction differs, possibly owing to a read error. The rearrangement uses TRBV5-1 and TRBJ1-2, with 9 bases that match TRBD1. There are 14 residues in the CDR3. From germline, CDR1 is SGHRS and CDR2 YFSETQ. The CDR3 nucleotides read TGCGCCAGCAGCTTGGCCGGCAACAGGGGGCCAGTGTCCTTC. This codes for CASSLAGNRGPVSF. Combining the CDR3 with reference TRBV5-1 and TRBJ1-2 gives the whole variable domain KAGVTQTPRYLIKTRGQQVTLSCSPISGHRSVSWYQQTPGQGLQFLFEYFSETQRNKGNFPGRFSGRQFSNSRSEMNVSTLELGDSALYLCASSLAGNRGPVSFGSGTRLTVV.

The chain combines TRBV20-1 with TRBJ2-7; 8 bases are shared with TRBD2. The germline V gene has CDR1 DFQATT and CDR2 SNEGSKA (reference sequence). V shed 5 bases and J 2 bases; nucleotides not matched to a gene: 17. CDR3 length equals 17 residues. The CDR3 here is CSAQRVVAGPPPYEQYF. CDR3 bases: TGCAGTGCTCAGCGGGTGGTAGCGGGACCCCCGCCCTACGAGCAGTACTTC.

This chain uses TRBV28 with TRBJ1-2, with unresolved D. This CDR3 region has 14 residues. V lost 5 bases and J lost 3, with 13 bases in between. Per the germline V gene, CDR1 is MDHEN and CDR2 is SYDVKM. The chain's CDR3 is CASSPTVGYYGYTF. CDR3 DNA sequence: TGTGCCAGCAGTCCCACGGTGGGATACTATGGCTACACCTTC.

This sequence joins TRBV28 and TRBJ1-5, with unresolved D. This CDR3 is built from 14 residues. V shed 3 bases and J shed 4 bases, with 10 bases lying between them. CDR1 is MDHEN and CDR2 is SYDVKM in the germline V gene. For the CDR3, the DNA is TGTGCCAGCAGTTTCGGGGTTCGGAATCAGCCCCAGCATTTT. Translated: CASSFGVRNQPQHF.

The CDR3, as DNA: TGTGCCAGCAGTTACTCGAAGGTTCCTAGGAACACTGAAGCTTTCTTT. Translated: CASSYSKVPRNTEAFF. The gene calls are TRBV6-2 or TRBV6-3 and TRBJ1-1; no definite D call. The CDR3 is 16 amino acids. The V end was cut by 0 bases, the J end by 1 base, with 12 bases between. The germline V gene encodes CDR1 MNHEY and CDR2 SVGEGT.

The rearrangement uses TRBV7-9 and TRBJ1-3; D perhaps matches TRBD1 (5 bases). The CDR3 loop spans 13 amino acids. V was pared by 2 bases and J by 9 bases, with 11 bases between. CDR1 is SEHNR, CDR2 FQNEAQ, per germline (reference sequence). CDR3 coding DNA: TGTGCCAGCAGCTTAAGGGACGGGGGCACCATATATTTT. Its protein is CASSLRDGGTIYF.

V and J are TRBV9 and TRBJ2-1; perhaps TRBD2 as D (6 bases). CDR3 length: 15 residues. V was clipped by 0 bases and J by 7 bases, with 14 bases between them. The V gene's germline CDR1 is SGDLS and CDR2 YYNGEE. Here the CDR3 reads CASSVVGGLWNEQFF. CDR3 DNA sequence: TGTGCCAGCAGCGTAGTGGGAGGACTATGGAATGAGCAGTTCTTC.

This clonotype was observed a handful of times. V gene TRBV7-9 combines with J gene TRBJ2-2; D remains unclear. Germline-derived CDR1 and CDR2 are SEHNR and FQNEAQ (reference sequence). The CDR3 is made up of 16 amino acids. V dropped 1 base and J dropped 3 bases, with 12 bases sitting between them. CDR3 sequence (DNA): TGTGCCAGCAGCTTAGGCCCCCGGAGTTACACCGGGGAGCTGTTTTTT. Its protein product is CASSLGPRSYTGELFF. Based on the CDR3 plus reference TRBV7-9 and TRBJ2-2, the full variable domain is DTGVSQNPRHKITKRGQNVTFRCDPISEHNRLYWYRQTLGQGPEFLTYFQNEAQLEKSRLLSDRFSAERPKGSFSTLEIQRTEQGDSAMYLCASSLGPRSYTGELFFGEGSRLTVL.